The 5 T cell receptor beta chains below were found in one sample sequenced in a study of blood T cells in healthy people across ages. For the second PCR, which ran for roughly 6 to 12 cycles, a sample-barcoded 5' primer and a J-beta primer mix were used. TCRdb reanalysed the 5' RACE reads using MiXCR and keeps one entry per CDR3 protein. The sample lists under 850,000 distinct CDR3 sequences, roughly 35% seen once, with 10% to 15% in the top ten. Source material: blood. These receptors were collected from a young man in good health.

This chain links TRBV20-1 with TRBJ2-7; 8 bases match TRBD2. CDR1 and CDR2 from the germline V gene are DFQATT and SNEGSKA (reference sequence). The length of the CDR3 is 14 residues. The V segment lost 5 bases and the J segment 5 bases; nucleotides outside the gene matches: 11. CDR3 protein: CSAPGGREDNEQYF. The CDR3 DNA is TGCAGTGCTCCGGGGGGGAGGGAGGACAACGAGCAGTACTTC.

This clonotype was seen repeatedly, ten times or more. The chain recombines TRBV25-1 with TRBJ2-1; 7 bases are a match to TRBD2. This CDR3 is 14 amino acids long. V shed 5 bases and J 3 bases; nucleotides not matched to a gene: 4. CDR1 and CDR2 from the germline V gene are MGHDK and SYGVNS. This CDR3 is CASSTGGIYNEQFF. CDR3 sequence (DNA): TGTGCCAGCAGTACGGGGGGAATCTACAATGAGCAGTTCTTC.

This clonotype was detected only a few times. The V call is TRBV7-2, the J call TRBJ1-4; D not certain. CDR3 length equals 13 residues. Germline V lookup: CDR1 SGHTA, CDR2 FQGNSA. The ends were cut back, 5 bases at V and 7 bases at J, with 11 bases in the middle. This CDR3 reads CASSTGRSEKLFF. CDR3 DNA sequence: TGTGCCAGCAGCACGGGTCGGAGTGAAAAACTGTTTTTT.

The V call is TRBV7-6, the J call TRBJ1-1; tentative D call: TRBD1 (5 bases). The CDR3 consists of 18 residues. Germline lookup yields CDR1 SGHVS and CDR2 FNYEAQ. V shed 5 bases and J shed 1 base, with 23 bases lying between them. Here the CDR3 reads CASSPLPQGPGGNTEAFF. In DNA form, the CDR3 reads TGTGCCAGCAGCCCTCTCCCCCAGGGACCCGGGGGGAACACTGAAGCTTTCTTT.

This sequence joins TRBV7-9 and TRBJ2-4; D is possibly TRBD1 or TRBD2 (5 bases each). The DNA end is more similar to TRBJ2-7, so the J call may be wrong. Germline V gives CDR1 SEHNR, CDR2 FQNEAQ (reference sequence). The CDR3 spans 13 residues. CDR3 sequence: CASSLSEGYEQYF. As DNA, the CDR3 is TGTGCCAGCAGCTTAAGTGAGGGGTACGAGCAGTACTTC.